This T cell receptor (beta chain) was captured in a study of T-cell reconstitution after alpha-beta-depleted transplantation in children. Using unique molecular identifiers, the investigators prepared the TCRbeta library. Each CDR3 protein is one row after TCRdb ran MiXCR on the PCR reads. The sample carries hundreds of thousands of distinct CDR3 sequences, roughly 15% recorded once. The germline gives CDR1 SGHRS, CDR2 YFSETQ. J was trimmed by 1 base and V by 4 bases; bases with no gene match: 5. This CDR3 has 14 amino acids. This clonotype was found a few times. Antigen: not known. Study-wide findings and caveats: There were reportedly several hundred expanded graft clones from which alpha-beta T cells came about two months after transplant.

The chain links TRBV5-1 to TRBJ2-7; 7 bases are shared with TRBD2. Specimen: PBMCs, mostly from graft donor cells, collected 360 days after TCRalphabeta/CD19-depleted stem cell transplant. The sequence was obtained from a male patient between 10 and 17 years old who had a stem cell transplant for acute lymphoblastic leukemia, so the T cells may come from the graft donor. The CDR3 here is CASSRLRGSYEQYF. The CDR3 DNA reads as TGCGCCAGCAGCAGGCTGCGGGGGTCCTACGAGCAGTACTTC.